This TCR beta chain is from a study of blood T cell repertoires in COVID-19. Germline CDR1 SGHTA, CDR2 FQGTGA. Trimming removed 1 base at V and 4 bases at J, with 6 bases between. The CDR3 runs to 13 residues. Participant ages covered about 18 to 89 years across around 22 US areas. Participants were placed into cohorts based on the clinical history they reported. For recovered donors of Cohort 3, there were two negative PCRs, clearance, or symptom resolution. Generated by immunoSEQ multiplex PCR, the TCRdb table keeps only in-frame clones and is missing some. In the table there are over 300,000 clones, about nine tenths of which are singletons.

The V gene is TRBV7-3, the J gene TRBJ2-3, with D possibly being TRBD2 (6 bases). What was sequenced was PBMCs or T cells enriched from blood (not recorded which). The clonotype originates from a woman aged 40 to 49 who had recovered from COVID-19. The CDR3 loop reads CASSLRGADTQYF. CDR3 bases: TGTGCCAGCAGCTTAAGGGGGGCAGATACGCAGTATTTT. The full variable domain, with the rest looked up from reference TRBV7-3 and TRBJ2-3, is GAGVSQTPSNKVTEKGKYVELRCDPISGHTALYWYRQSLGQGPEFLIYFQGTGAADDSGLPNDRFFAVRPEGSVSTLKIQRTERGDSAVYLCASSLRGADTQYFGPGTRLTVL.